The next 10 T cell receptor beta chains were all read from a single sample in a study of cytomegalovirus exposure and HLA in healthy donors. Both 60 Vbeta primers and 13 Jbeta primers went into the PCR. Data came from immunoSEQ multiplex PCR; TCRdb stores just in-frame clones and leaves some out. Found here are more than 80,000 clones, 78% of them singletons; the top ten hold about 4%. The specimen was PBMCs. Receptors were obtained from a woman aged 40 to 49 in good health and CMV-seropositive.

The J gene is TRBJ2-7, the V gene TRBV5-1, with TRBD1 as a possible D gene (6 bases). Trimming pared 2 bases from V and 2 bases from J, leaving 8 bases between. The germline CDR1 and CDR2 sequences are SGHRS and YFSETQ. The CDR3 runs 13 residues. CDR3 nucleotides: TGCGCCAGCAGCTTAACAGGGCCCTACGAGCAGTACTTC. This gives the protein CASSLTGPYEQYF.

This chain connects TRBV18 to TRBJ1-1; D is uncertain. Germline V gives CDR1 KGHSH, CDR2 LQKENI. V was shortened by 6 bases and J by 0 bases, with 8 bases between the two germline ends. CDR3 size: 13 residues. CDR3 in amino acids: CASSDSLNTEAFF. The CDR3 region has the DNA TGTGCCAGCTCGGACTCTTTGAACACTGAAGCTTTCTTT. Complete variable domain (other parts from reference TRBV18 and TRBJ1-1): NAGVMQNPRHLVRRRGQEARLRCSPMKGHSHVYWYRQLPEEGLKFMVYLQKENIIDESGMPKERFSAEFPKEGPSILRIQQVVRGDSAAYFCASSDSLNTEAFFGQGTRLTVV.

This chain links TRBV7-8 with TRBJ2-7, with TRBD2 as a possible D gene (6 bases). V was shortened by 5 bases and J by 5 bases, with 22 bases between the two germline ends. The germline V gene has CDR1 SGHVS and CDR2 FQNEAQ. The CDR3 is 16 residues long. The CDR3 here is CASSTPYWDLSNEQYF. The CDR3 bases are TGTGCCAGCAGCACCCCGTATTGGGACTTATCTAACGAGCAGTACTTC. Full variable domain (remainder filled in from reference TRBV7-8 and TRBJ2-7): GAGVSQSPRYKVAKRGQDVALRCDPISGHVSLFWYQQALGQGPEFLTYFQNEAQLDKSGLPSDRFFAERPEGSVSTLKIQRTQQEDSAVYLCASSTPYWDLSNEQYFGPGTRLTVT.

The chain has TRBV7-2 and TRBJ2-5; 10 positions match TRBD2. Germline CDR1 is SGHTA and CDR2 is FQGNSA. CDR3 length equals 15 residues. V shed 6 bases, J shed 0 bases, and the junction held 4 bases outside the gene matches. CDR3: CASSWTSGHQETQYF. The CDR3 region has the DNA TGTGCCAGCAGTTGGACTAGCGGACACCAAGAGACCCAGTACTTC.

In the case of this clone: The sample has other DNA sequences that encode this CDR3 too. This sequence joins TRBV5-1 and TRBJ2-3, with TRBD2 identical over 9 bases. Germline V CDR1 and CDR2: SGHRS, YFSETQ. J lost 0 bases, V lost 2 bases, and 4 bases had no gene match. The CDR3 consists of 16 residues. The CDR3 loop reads CASSLLAGESTDTQYF. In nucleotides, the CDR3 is TGCGCCAGCAGCTTATTAGCGGGAGAGAGCACAGATACGCAGTATTTT.

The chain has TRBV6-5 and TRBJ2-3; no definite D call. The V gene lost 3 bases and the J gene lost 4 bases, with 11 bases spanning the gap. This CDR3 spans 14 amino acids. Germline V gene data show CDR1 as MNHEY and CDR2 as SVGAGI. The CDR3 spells CASSYLEEADTQYF. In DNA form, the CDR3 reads TGTGCCAGCAGTTATCTCGAGGAAGCAGATACGCAGTATTTT.

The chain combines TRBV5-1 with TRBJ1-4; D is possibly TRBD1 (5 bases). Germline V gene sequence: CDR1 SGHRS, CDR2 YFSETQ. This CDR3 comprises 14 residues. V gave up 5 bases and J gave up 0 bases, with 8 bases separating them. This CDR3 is CASRDTATNEKLFF. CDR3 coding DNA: TGCGCCAGCAGGGACACAGCAACTAATGAAAAACTGTTTTTT.

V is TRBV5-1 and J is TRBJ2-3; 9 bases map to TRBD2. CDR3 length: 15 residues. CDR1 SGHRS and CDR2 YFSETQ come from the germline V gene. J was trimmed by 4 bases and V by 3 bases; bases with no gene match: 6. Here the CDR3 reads CASSWTSDFSDTQYF. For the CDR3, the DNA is TGCGCCAGCAGCTGGACTAGCGATTTTTCAGATACGCAGTATTTT.

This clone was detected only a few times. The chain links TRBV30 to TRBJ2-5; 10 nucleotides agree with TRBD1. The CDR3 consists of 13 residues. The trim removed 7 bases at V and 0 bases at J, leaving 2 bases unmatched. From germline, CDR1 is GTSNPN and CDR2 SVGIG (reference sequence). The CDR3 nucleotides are TGTGCCTTGGACAGGGGGTACCAAGAGACCCAGTACTTC. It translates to CALDRGYQETQYF.

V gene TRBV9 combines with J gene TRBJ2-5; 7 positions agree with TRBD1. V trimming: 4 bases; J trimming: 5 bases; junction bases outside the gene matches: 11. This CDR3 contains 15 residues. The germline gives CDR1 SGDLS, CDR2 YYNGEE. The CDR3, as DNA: TGTGCCAGCAGCTTCGACAGGGCTCAGGGGGAGACCCAGTACTTC. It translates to CASSFDRAQGETQYF. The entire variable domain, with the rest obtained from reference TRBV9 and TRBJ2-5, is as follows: DSGVTQTPKHLITATGQRVTLRCSPRSGDLSVYWYQQSLDQGLQFLIQYYNGEERAKGNILERFSAQQFPDLHSELNLSSLELGDSALYFCASSFDRAQGETQYFGPGTRLLVL.